The entry below describes one T cell receptor (beta chain). The antigen remains unidentified. The data originate from a study of cytomegalovirus exposure and HLA in healthy donors. Whole-study results and caveats: TCR beta sequences reportedly predicted the HLA-A and HLA-B alleles of most subjects accurately. V- and J-gene trimming of TCR beta was linked (in a later analysis) to a missense DCLRE1C variant.

Both 60 Vbeta primers and 13 Jbeta primers went into the PCR. Data came from immunoSEQ multiplex PCR; TCRdb stores just in-frame clones and leaves some out. The sample has 170,000 or so clones, roughly four fifths seen once. Trimming cost V 4 bases and J 3 bases, with 19 bases left between them. This CDR3 is built from 16 residues. Germline V CDR1 and CDR2: SGDLS, YYNGEE. The clonotype originates from a woman aged 40 to 50 in good health and CMV-seronegative. The sequenced material came from PBMCs. The genes are TRBV9 and TRBJ1-2, with a possible D match to TRBD1 (6 bases). The CDR3 DNA reads TGTGCCAGCAGCCCCAGCCTCGCCGGACAGTACTATGGCTACACCTTC. Translated: CASSPSLAGQYYGYTF.